Shown below are 18 T cell receptor beta chains from a single sample sequenced in a study of T cells in Graves' hyperthyroidism and ophthalmopathy. RNA transcripts were the template for amplifying TCR beta CDR3 regions. The primer set for the first-round RT-PCR of the TCR CDR3 was HTBI. TCRdb re-called the multiplex PCR reads with MiXCR, one entry per CDR3 protein. The sample comprises 550,000 to 850,000 distinct CDR3 sequences, roughly 20% of which are singletons, and over 15% rests with the top ten. Sequenced input: blood. The receptor source for this set is a woman between 45 and 60 years old with Graves' hyperthyroidism that later progressed to Graves' ophthalmopathy.

CDR3: CASSLTGFRGTQYF. The DNA for the CDR3 is TGTGCCAGCAGCCTCACAGGGTTTAGAGGGACCCAGTACTTC. The gene calls are TRBV7-9 and TRBJ2-5; weak D call: TRBD1 (6 bases). The CDR3 contains 14 residues. V was clipped by 5 bases and J by 7 bases, with 17 bases between them. Germline V gene data show CDR1 as SEHNR and CDR2 as FQNEAQ (reference sequence).

This clonotype was observed a handful of times. This chain uses TRBV2 with TRBJ1-2, with D unclear. CDR1 and CDR2 (germline): SNHLY, FYNNEI. This CDR3 comprises 13 residues. Deletions cut 2 bases from V and 8 bases from J, with 12 bases between. CDR3 sequence (DNA): TGTGCCAGCAGTGAAATCTCTGGTCTAGGCTACACCTTC. Translation gives CASSEISGLGYTF.

In this sample, this clonotype turned up once. V and J are TRBV19 and TRBJ1-5; 12 bases are a match to TRBD1. Germline V gene data show CDR1 as LNHDA and CDR2 as SQIVND (reference sequence). This CDR3 has 16 amino acids. V was clipped by 3 bases and J by 7 bases; unmatched bases: 7. The CDR3 protein is CASSIRGTGGEQPQHF. As DNA, the CDR3 is TGTGCCAGTAGTATCCGCGGGACAGGGGGCGAACAGCCCCAGCATTTT. The full variable domain, in which reference TRBV19 and TRBJ1-5 provide the parts outside the CDR3, is DGGITQSPKYLFRKEGQNVTLSCEQNLNHDAMYWYRQDPGQGLRLIYYSQIVNDFQKGDIAEGYSVSREKKESFPLTVTSAQKNPTAFYLCASSIRGTGGEQPQHFGDGTRLSIL.

In this sample, this clonotype turned up a few times. The chain combines TRBV6-1 with TRBJ1-1; D is unresolved. V was shortened by 2 bases and J by 1 base, with 14 bases between the two germline ends. The CDR3 sequence is 16 residues long. CDR1 is MNHNS, CDR2 SASEGT, per germline. DNA of the CDR3: TGTGCCAGCAGTGAACACCTTACCAAGTCGAACACTGAAGCTTTCTTT. Encoded protein: CASSEHLTKSNTEAFF.

This clonotype was counted only a few times. The chain has TRBV12-3 or TRBV12-4 and TRBJ2-3; D uncertain. V lost 9 bases, J lost 5 bases, and 21 bases lay in between. The CDR3 runs 15 residues. CDR3: CASLDRKKVGDTQYF. The CDR3 DNA reads TGTGCCAGTTTGGACCGGAAAAAGGTCGGAGATACGCAGTATTTT.

This clonotype has ten or more counts. V gene TRBV7-6 combines with J gene TRBJ2-1; the D is unclear. CDR3 length: 12 residues. CDR1 and CDR2 (germline): SGHVS, FNYEAQ. Trimming left V 4 bases short and J 5 bases short, with 6 bases between. The CDR3 nucleotides are TGTGCCAGCAGCTCCTATAACAATGAGCAGTTCTTC. Protein sequence: CASSSYNNEQFF.

This chain uses TRBV19 with TRBJ2-7; maybe TRBD1 (5 bases). The CDR3 totals 14 residues. Germline CDR1 and CDR2: LNHDA and SQIVND (reference sequence). V gave up 4 bases and J gave up 5 bases, with 15 bases separating them. In DNA, the CDR3 is TGTGCCAGTAGTAGGACAACGGTTCGGAACGAGCAGTACTTC. This sequence encodes CASSRTTVRNEQYF.

This clonotype was counted between two and nine times. The chain combines TRBV10-3 with TRBJ2-7; D remains ambiguous. V was clipped by 3 bases and J by 3 bases, with 12 bases between them. The CDR3 has 14 residues. Germline V lookup: CDR1 ENHRY, CDR2 SYGVKD. The DNA for the CDR3 is TGTGCCATCAGTGACCCAAGCCAAGTCTACGAGCAGTACTTC. Protein: CAISDPSQVYEQYF.

This clonotype was seen only a few times. This rearrangement joins TRBV7-9 to TRBJ1-1, with D possibly being TRBD1 (5 bases). Looked up from germline, CDR1 is SEHNR and CDR2 is FQNEAQ (reference sequence). The CDR3 consists of 13 residues. V dropped 10 bases and J dropped 0 bases, with 12 bases sitting between them. The CDR3 DNA reads TGTGCCATCGTAGACAGCCTGAACACTGAAGCTTTCTTT. Amino acids: CAIVDSLNTEAFF.

The chain links TRBV29-1 to TRBJ1-2; no clear D gene. Trimming removed 1 base from V and 2 bases from J, with 17 bases in between. The CDR3 is 16 residues long. CDR1 is SQVTM and CDR2 is ANQGSEA in the germline V gene. The DNA of the CDR3 is TGCAGCGTTGAAGGCCCCGGGAAGGCTGCGAACTATGGCTACACCTTC. Translation: CSVEGPGKAANYGYTF.

The chain links TRBV6-1 to TRBJ1-5; 7 bases are a match to TRBD1. The CDR3 runs to 15 residues. With 6 bases clipped from V and 1 base from J, the junction kept 6 bases outside the gene matches. Germline V CDR1 and CDR2: MNHNS, SASEGT. The CDR3 is CASRTGQESNQPQHF. CDR3 nucleotide sequence: TGTGCCAGCAGAACAGGACAGGAAAGCAATCAGCCCCAGCATTTT.

At least ten counts were recorded for this clonotype. This chain links TRBV27 with TRBJ1-1; D unresolved. The V end was cut by 6 bases, the J end by 5 bases, with 10 bases between. Germline V gene lookup returns CDR1 MNHEY and CDR2 SMNVEV (reference sequence). This CDR3 is built from 12 residues. CDR3: CASSPRGTEAFF. The CDR3 DNA sequence: TGTGCCAGCAGCCCGCGGGGTACTGAAGCTTTCTTT.

This clonotype was recorded at least ten times. The chain joins TRBV12-3 or TRBV12-4 to TRBJ2-5, with 7 bases aligning to TRBD1. This CDR3 has 16 amino acids. Germline trimming cut 4 bases from V and 1 base from J; bases unmatched to any gene: 9. The CDR3 sequence is CASSSGQATIQETQYF. The CDR3 nucleotides are TGTGCCAGCAGTTCCGGACAGGCAACCATCCAAGAGACCCAGTACTTC.

This clonotype was seen many times. The rearrangement joins TRBV7-8 to TRBJ2-7, with D perhaps being TRBD1 or TRBD2 (5 bases each). The germline V gene encodes CDR1 SGHVS and CDR2 FQNEAQ. The CDR3 is 13 residues long. V was cut by 1 base and J by 5 bases, with 9 bases left in between. The CDR3 reads CASSLGGDDEQYF. The CDR3 coding sequence is TGTGCCAGCAGCTTAGGTGGGGACGACGAGCAGTACTTC.

A few counts support this clonotype. The chain couples TRBV18 to TRBJ1-3; 7 bases are shared with TRBD1. The ends lost 4 bases at V and 0 bases at J; junction bases unmatched: 9. CDR3 length equals 17 residues. The germline V gene has CDR1 KGHSH and CDR2 LQKENI. The CDR3 DNA reads TGTGCCAGCTCACTAGGGACAGCAAGACCCTCTGGAAACACCATATATTTT. Its translation: CASSLGTARPSGNTIYF.

This clonotype was picked up a small number of times. The chain has TRBV19 and TRBJ1-1; TRBD1 matches at 7 bases. The V gene's germline CDR1 is LNHDA and CDR2 SQIVND (reference sequence). The CDR3 is made up of 15 amino acids. The ends lost 4 bases at V and 3 bases at J; junction bases unmatched: 8. The CDR3 reads CASSNAFRGDTEAFF. CDR3 nucleotides: TGTGCCAGTAGTAACGCCTTCAGGGGGGACACTGAAGCTTTCTTT. The variable domain in full, completed from reference TRBV19 and TRBJ1-1, reads DGGITQSPKYLFRKEGQNVTLSCEQNLNHDAMYWYRQDPGQGLRLIYYSQIVNDFQKGDIAEGYSVSREKKESFPLTVTSAQKNPTAFYLCASSNAFRGDTEAFFGQGTRLTVV.

In its sample, this clonotype was seen a few times. This chain joins TRBV7-6 and TRBJ2-7, with 7 bases aligning to TRBD1. V dropped 3 bases and J dropped 6; count of bases not matched to a gene: 8. The CDR3 extends over 14 amino acids. Germline CDR1 SGHVS, CDR2 FNYEAQ. The CDR3 sequence is CASSLPQGVGEQYF. The CDR3 DNA sequence: TGTGCCAGCAGCTTGCCCCAGGGGGTCGGCGAGCAGTACTTC. Together with reference TRBV7-6 and TRBJ2-7, the CDR3 gives the full variable domain: GAGVSQSPRYKVTKRGQDVALRCDPISGHVSLYWYRQALGQGPEFLTYFNYEAQQDKSGLPNDRFSAERPEGSISTLTIQRTEQRDSAMYRCASSLPQGVGEQYFGPGTRLTVT.

This clonotype was recorded a few times. The V gene is TRBV27, the J gene TRBJ2-2; 7 bases map to TRBD2. V lost 3 bases to trimming and J lost 5 bases; unmatched junction nucleotides: 12. There are 17 residues in the CDR3. Germline-derived CDR1 and CDR2 are MNHEY and SMNVEV (reference sequence). CDR3 nucleotides: TGTGCCAGCAGTTTGGGGACTACCGTAGGGGTGACCGGGGAGCTGTTTTTT. Translating it yields CASSLGTTVGVTGELFF.